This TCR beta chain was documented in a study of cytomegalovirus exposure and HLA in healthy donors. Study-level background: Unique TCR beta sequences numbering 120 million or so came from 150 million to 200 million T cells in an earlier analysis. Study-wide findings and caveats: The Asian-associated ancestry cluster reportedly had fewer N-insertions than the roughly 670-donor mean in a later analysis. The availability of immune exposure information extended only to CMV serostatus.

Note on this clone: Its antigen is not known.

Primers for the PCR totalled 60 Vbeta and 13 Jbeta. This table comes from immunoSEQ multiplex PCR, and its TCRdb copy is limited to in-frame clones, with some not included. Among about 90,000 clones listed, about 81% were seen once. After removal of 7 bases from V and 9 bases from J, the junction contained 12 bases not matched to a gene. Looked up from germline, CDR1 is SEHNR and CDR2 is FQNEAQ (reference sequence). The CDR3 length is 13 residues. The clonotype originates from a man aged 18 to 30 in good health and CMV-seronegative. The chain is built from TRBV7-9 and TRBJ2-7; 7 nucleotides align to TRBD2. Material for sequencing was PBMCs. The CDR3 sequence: CASNGGKRLTQYF. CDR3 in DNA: TGTGCCAGCAACGGGGGGAAGAGATTAACGCAGTACTTC.